Listed here are 17 T cell receptor beta chains from one sample, sequenced in a study of blood T cells in healthy people across ages. For the second PCR, which ran for about 6 to 11 cycles, a sample-barcoded 5' primer and a J-beta primer mix were used. TCRdb reanalysed the 5' RACE reads using MiXCR and keeps one entry per CDR3 protein. The sample carries about 780,000 distinct CDR3 sequences, about a quarter recorded once. These same records also appear under a second study, on T cells of mothers and their children.

Sample: blood. These receptor sequences come from a boy between 5 and 17 years old in good health.

The rearrangement uses TRBV5-4 and TRBJ1-6; TRBD1 aligns across 12 bases. CDR1 and CDR2 (germline): SGHNT, YYREEE (reference sequence). The CDR3 length is 15 residues. V trimming: 4 bases; J trimming: 14 bases; junction bases outside the gene matches: 10. CDR3 in amino acids: CASSPPGQGARSLHF. In DNA form, the CDR3 reads TGTGCCAGCAGCCCCCCGGGACAGGGGGCTAGGTCCCTCCACTTT.

The table lists this clonotype with a few counts. V usage is TRBV28 and J usage is TRBJ2-1, with 7 bases aligning to TRBD1. The CDR3 is 14 amino acids. Trimming removed 3 bases from V and 5 bases from J; junction bases left unmatched: 4. From germline, CDR1 is MDHEN and CDR2 SYDVKM. CDR3 amino acids: CASSFGTVDNEQFF. For the CDR3, the DNA is TGTGCCAGCAGTTTTGGGACAGTCGACAATGAGCAGTTCTTC. Drawing the rest from reference TRBV28 and TRBJ2-1, the complete variable domain is DVKVTQSSRYLVKRTGEKVFLECVQDMDHENMFWYRQDPGLGLRLIYFSYDVKMKEKGDIPEGYSVSREKKERFSLILESASTNQTSMYLCASSFGTVDNEQFFGPGTRLTVL.

The CDR3 loop reads CASSFSFRTLSSYEQYF. In DNA form, the CDR3 reads TGTGCCAGCAGTTTTTCGTTCCGGACGCTAAGCTCCTACGAGCAGTACTTC. This chain links TRBV28 with TRBJ2-7; no firm D call. The V end was cut by 3 bases, the J end by 0 bases, with 18 bases between. Germline V lookup: CDR1 MDHEN, CDR2 SYDVKM. CDR3 length: 17 residues.

A note on this clonotype: At one boundary the junction diverges from the germline segment, which might be a read error. V gene TRBV20-1 combines with J gene TRBJ2-1; TRBD2 agrees at 7 bases. Germline values: CDR1 DFQATT, CDR2 SNEGSKA (reference sequence). The CDR3 is 14 amino acids. CDR3 bases: TGCAGTGCTAGTCCGGGCGGGAGAGGCAATGAGCAGTTCTTT. It translates to CSASPGGRGNEQFF.

The chain couples TRBV11-2 to TRBJ2-5; 12 bases align to TRBD2. V lost 3 bases to trimming and J lost 6 bases; unmatched junction nucleotides: 5. Germline V lookup: CDR1 SGHAT, CDR2 FQNNGV. The CDR3 consists of 15 residues. The CDR3 sequence: CASSFLAGGPKTQYF. The CDR3 nucleotides read TGTGCCAGCAGCTTCCTAGCGGGGGGGCCGAAGACCCAGTACTTC.

The rearrangement joins TRBV3-1 to TRBJ1-5, with a possible D match to TRBD1 (5 bases). The germline gives CDR1 LGHDT, CDR2 YNNKEL (reference sequence). V was trimmed by 4 bases and J by 5 bases, leaving 15 bases between them. This CDR3 has 15 residues. Here the CDR3 DNA reads TGTGCCAGCAGCCCCCGCGGGACGGGATATCAGCCCCAGCATTTT. This gives the protein CASSPRGTGYQPQHF.

The chain carries TRBV12-3 or TRBV12-4 and TRBJ2-1; no firm D call. The V gene lost 5 bases and the J gene lost 5 bases, with 19 bases spanning the gap. The CDR3 runs to 16 residues. CDR3 in amino acids: CASSRFKAGHDNEQFF. The CDR3 region has the DNA TGTGCCAGCAGTCGCTTCAAGGCCGGGCACGACAATGAGCAGTTCTTC.

This clonotype was observed at least ten times. The chain carries TRBV4-2 and TRBJ2-5; 11 bases fit TRBD2. The CDR3 totals 17 residues. J lost 1 base, V lost 1 base, and 5 bases had no gene match. The germline CDR1 and CDR2 sequences are LGHNA and YNFKEQ. CDR3 residues: CASSQGASGGLQETQYF. The DNA of the CDR3 is TGTGCCAGCAGCCAAGGAGCTAGCGGGGGGCTCCAAGAGACCCAGTACTTC.

The chain carries TRBV9 and TRBJ2-3, with TRBD2 matching 7 bases. There are 14 residues in the CDR3. V shed 3 bases and J 2 bases; nucleotides not matched to a gene: 3. CDR1 SGDLS and CDR2 YYNGEE come from the germline V gene. CDR3 bases: TGTGCCAGCAGCGGTAGCGGGTTCACAGATACGCAGTATTTT. This encodes CASSGSGFTDTQYF.

This sequence joins TRBV3-1 and TRBJ1-3; perhaps TRBD1 as D (5 bases). The length of the CDR3 is 18 residues. Trimming left V 4 bases short and J 0 bases short, with 19 bases between. The germline CDR1 and CDR2 sequences are LGHDT and YNNKEL (reference sequence). The CDR3 region has the DNA TGTGCCAGCAGCCCGCTGACCGACAGTGACCTCTCTGGAAACACCATATATTTT. This translates into CASSPLTDSDLSGNTIYF.

This chain links TRBV3-1 with TRBJ1-2; a weak D match, TRBD1 (6 bases). Trimming took 1 base from V and 8 from J, leaving 11 bases between them. Per germline, CDR1 LGHDT and CDR2 YNNKEL (reference sequence). The length of the CDR3 is 13 residues. The DNA for the CDR3 is TGTGCCAGCAGCCAAGGCGGGGGCTGGGGCTACACCTTC. Translated, it gives CASSQGGGWGYTF.

V gene TRBV12-3 or TRBV12-4 combines with J gene TRBJ2-3; D uncertain. The CDR3 runs 14 residues. V was trimmed by 5 bases and J by 2 bases, leaving 11 bases between them. CDR3 nucleotide sequence: TGTGCCAGCAGTCAGGCGACGGTCACAGATACGCAGTATTTT. It encodes CASSQATVTDTQYF.

Comment on this clonotype: The junction differs from germline at one of its ends, possibly a read error. V is TRBV6-6 and J is TRBJ2-2; D might be TRBD2 (5 bases). The germline gives CDR1 MNHNY, CDR2 SVGAGI (reference sequence). The CDR3 has 14 residues. CDR3 amino acids: CATSWANGAGELFF. The CDR3 bases are TGTGCCACCAGTTGGGCCAACGGGGCCGGGGAGCTGTTTTTT.

This clonotype has only a few counts. This chain connects TRBV12-5 to TRBJ2-5; the D gene is possibly TRBD2 (5 bases). The V and J ends lost 9 bases and 5 bases respectively, with 10 bases between them. This CDR3 spans 11 amino acids. Looked up from germline, CDR1 is LGHNT and CDR2 is FRNRAP. CDR3 loop: CASHGEETQYF. The CDR3 DNA reads as TGTGCTAGCCACGGGGAGGAGACCCAGTACTTC.

V gene TRBV28 combines with J gene TRBJ1-5, with a tentative D call TRBD1 (6 bases). The CDR3 sequence is 12 residues long. Germline V gene data show CDR1 as MDHEN and CDR2 as SYDVKM. V lost 8 bases, J lost 4 bases, and 9 bases lay in between. The CDR3 DNA sequence: TGTGCCAGCGGGGGCCCGAATCAGCCCCAGCATTTT. This translates into CASGGPNQPQHF.

This rearrangement joins TRBV5-1 to TRBJ1-4, with 8 bases lining up with TRBD1. Germline assignment: CDR1 SGHRS and CDR2 YFSETQ. The CDR3 covers 14 residues. The ends lost 3 bases at V and 10 bases at J; junction bases unmatched: 8. CDR3 sequence reads: CASSSRTGSGKLFF. CDR3 in DNA: TGCGCCAGCAGCTCCAGGACAGGGTCGGGAAAACTGTTTTTT.

The chain combines TRBV7-9 with TRBJ2-7; D perhaps matches TRBD1 (5 bases). The length of the CDR3 is 13 residues. Between the trimmed V and J ends, which lost 3 bases and 2 bases, there was a span of 8 bases. The V gene's germline CDR1 is SEHNR and CDR2 FQNEAQ (reference sequence). In DNA form, the CDR3 reads TGTGCCAGCAGCTTCGACAGTGCCTACGAGCAGTACTTC. Translated: CASSFDSAYEQYF.